The 19 T cell receptor beta chains below were found in one sample sequenced in a study of blood T cell repertoires in COVID-19. Here immunoSEQ multiplex PCR was the method, and the copy in TCRdb shows in-frame clones only, minus some. The table includes around 78,000 clones, roughly 73% detected once. The specimen was peripheral blood. Source of these receptors: a human donor in a cohort sampled during active COVID-19.

The rearrangement uses TRBV9 and TRBJ2-5, with 14 bases fitting TRBD2. V trimming: 4 bases; J trimming: 5 bases; junction bases outside the gene matches: 10. In germline, CDR1 is SGDLS, CDR2 YYNGEE. The CDR3 length is 17 residues. This CDR3 is CASSTRLAGGRLETQYF. CDR3 DNA: TGTGCCAGCAGCACCAGACTAGCGGGGGGGCGTTTGGAGACCCAGTACTTC.

V and J are TRBV7-2 and TRBJ1-1, with D maybe TRBD1 (6 bases). Germline-derived CDR1 and CDR2 are SGHTA and FQGNSA. With 2 bases removed from V and 0 bases from J, the gap between germline ends came to 13 bases. This CDR3 has 16 amino acids. Written as DNA, the CDR3 is TGTGCCAGCAGCTTAAACGTGTGGGGGCTGAACACTGAAGCTTTCTTT. This translates into CASSLNVWGLNTEAFF.

The sample holds a few counts of this clone. The genes are TRBV4-3 and TRBJ2-3; D possibly corresponds to TRBD1 (5 bases). The CDR3 runs to 14 residues. The germline V and J ends were trimmed by 0 bases and 9 bases, with 13 bases remaining between them. Looked up from germline, CDR1 is LGHNA and CDR2 is YSLEER. CDR3 in amino acids: CASSQEAGSQTQYF. The CDR3 DNA reads as TGCGCCAGCAGCCAAGAAGCAGGGTCCCAGACGCAGTATTTT.

The rearrangement joins TRBV5-1 to TRBJ1-1, with D maybe TRBD1 (5 bases). The CDR3 contains 18 residues. Germline CDR1 and CDR2: SGHRS and YFSETQ. V gave up 0 bases and J gave up 0 bases, with 18 bases separating them. The CDR3 is CASSLALLDGHLNTEAFF. The CDR3 DNA is TGCGCCAGCAGCTTGGCCTTATTGGACGGACATCTGAACACTGAAGCTTTCTTT.

The V call is TRBV6-5, the J call TRBJ1-4, with a tentative D call TRBD1 (6 bases). The CDR3 is 16 residues long. Between the trimmed V and J ends, which lost 4 bases and 4 bases, there was a span of 16 bases. Germline V lookup: CDR1 MNHEY, CDR2 SVGAGI. CDR3: CASSSHQGSFNEKLFF. For the CDR3, the DNA is TGTGCCAGCAGTTCACATCAGGGGTCCTTTAATGAAAAACTGTTTTTT.

As regards this clone: Other DNA sequences within the sample encode an identical CDR3. The chain recombines TRBV15 with TRBJ1-1; TRBD1 aligns across 8 bases. In germline, CDR1 is LNHNV, CDR2 YYDKDF (reference sequence). This CDR3 region has 16 residues. V trimming: 0 bases; J trimming: 5 bases; junction bases outside the gene matches: 8. The CDR3 region is CATSRDYQGARTEAFF. For the CDR3, the DNA is TGTGCCACCAGCAGAGATTATCAGGGGGCGCGGACTGAAGCTTTCTTT.

The chain has TRBV5-1 and TRBJ1-4; 9 bases fit TRBD1. This CDR3 comprises 14 residues. The J segment lost 8 bases and the V segment lost 4 bases, leaving 6 bases of the junction unmatched. Germline assignment: CDR1 SGHRS and CDR2 YFSETQ. The CDR3 spells CASSGGQGSEKLFF. The CDR3, as DNA: TGCGCCAGCAGCGGGGGACAGGGTAGCGAAAAACTGTTTTTT. Complete variable domain (other parts from reference TRBV5-1 and TRBJ1-4): KAGVTQTPRYLIKTRGQQVTLSCSPISGHRSVSWYQQTPGQGLQFLFEYFSETQRNKGNFPGRFSGRQFSNSRSEMNVSTLELGDSALYLCASSGGQGSEKLFFGSGTQLSVL.

This chain links TRBV11-2 with TRBJ1-4, with D uncertain. This CDR3 has 12 amino acids. Per germline, CDR1 SGHAT and CDR2 FQNNGV. V lost 3 bases, J lost 8 bases, and 7 bases lay in between. The CDR3 is CASSFRHEKLFF. CDR3 nucleotides: TGTGCCAGCAGCTTCAGGCACGAAAAACTGTTTTTT. Full variable domain (rest looked up from reference TRBV11-2 and TRBJ1-4): EAGVAQSPRYKIIEKRQSVAFWCNPISGHATLYWYQQILGQGPKLLIQFQNNGVVDDSQLPKDRFSAERLKGVDSTLKIQPAKLEDSAVYLCASSFRHEKLFFGSGTQLSVL.

This chain links TRBV29-1 with TRBJ1-2; no reliable D call. The length of the CDR3 is 12 residues. Trimming removed 0 bases at V and 4 bases at J, with 6 bases between. Per germline, CDR1 SQVTM and CDR2 ANQGSEA. DNA for the CDR3: TGCAGCGTTGAAGAGACTGGCTATGGCTACACCTTC. As protein: CSVEETGYGYTF.

This clone was counted between two and nine times. The chain has TRBV24-1 and TRBJ1-2; 9 bases agree with TRBD1. The CDR3 spans 15 residues. Germline V lookup: CDR1 KGHDR, CDR2 SFDVKD. V trimming: 3 bases; J trimming: 7 bases; junction bases outside the gene matches: 8. This CDR3 reads CATSDPRTGASGYTF. In nucleotides, the CDR3 is TGTGCCACCAGTGATCCCCGGACAGGGGCGAGTGGCTACACCTTC.

This chain joins TRBV19 and TRBJ1-4; 7 bases align to TRBD1. Looked up from germline, CDR1 is LNHDA and CDR2 is SQIVND (reference sequence). There are 15 residues in the CDR3. The V gene end was trimmed by 5 bases and the J gene end by 7 bases; junction bases not matched to a gene: 10. The CDR3 loop reads CASSSGQLKTEKLFF. In DNA, the CDR3 is TGTGCCAGTAGTTCGGGACAGCTTAAAACTGAAAAACTGTTTTTT.

V and J are TRBV5-1 and TRBJ2-5, with D hard to call. The CDR3 totals 14 residues. The V end lost 0 bases, the J end lost 5 bases, and 11 bases lay between the germline ends. Germline V gives CDR1 SGHRS, CDR2 YFSETQ. The CDR3 loop reads CASSLATFMETQYF. Here the CDR3 DNA reads TGCGCCAGCAGCTTGGCCACATTTATGGAGACCCAGTACTTC. Drawing the rest from reference TRBV5-1 and TRBJ2-5, the complete variable domain is KAGVTQTPRYLIKTRGQQVTLSCSPISGHRSVSWYQQTPGQGLQFLFEYFSETQRNKGNFPGRFSGRQFSNSRSEMNVSTLELGDSALYLCASSLATFMETQYFGPGTRLLVL.

The chain uses TRBV5-4 and TRBJ2-1; D gene unclear. In germline, CDR1 is SGHNT, CDR2 YYREEE (reference sequence). Trimming pared 2 bases from V and 0 bases from J, leaving 6 bases between. The CDR3 extends over 14 amino acids. Here the CDR3 DNA reads TGTGCCAGCAGCTTAGCGAACTCCTACAATGAGCAGTTCTTC. As protein: CASSLANSYNEQFF.

The chain carries TRBV19 and TRBJ1-5, with TRBD1 matching 8 bases. The CDR3 is 16 residues long. Germline loops: CDR1 LNHDA, CDR2 SQIVND (reference sequence). V lost 4 bases to trimming and J lost 7 bases; unmatched junction nucleotides: 12. This chain's CDR3 is CASSSKPTGAWQPQHF. As DNA, the CDR3 is TGTGCCAGTAGTAGTAAACCGACAGGGGCTTGGCAGCCCCAGCATTTT.

J is TRBJ2-4 and V is TRBV5-6; maybe TRBD1 (5 bases). The CDR3 is 13 residues long. The germline V and J ends were trimmed by 4 bases and 5 bases, with 10 bases remaining between them. Germline V gene lookup returns CDR1 SGHDT and CDR2 YYEEEE. The CDR3 reads CASSALRENIQYF. CDR3 DNA sequence: TGTGCCAGCAGCGCCCTCAGGGAAAACATTCAGTACTTC.

V usage is TRBV9 and J usage is TRBJ2-1, with 13 bases fitting TRBD2. Germline CDR1 and CDR2: SGDLS and YYNGEE. This CDR3 has 16 amino acids. Trimming removed 0 bases from V and 12 bases from J; junction bases left unmatched: 9. DNA of the CDR3: TGTGCCAGCAGCGTAGAGGGGACTAGCGGGGAGCCGGGGCAGTTCTTC. It encodes CASSVEGTSGEPGQFF.

The chain links TRBV5-4 to TRBJ1-2; D is ambiguous. The CDR3 length is 15 residues. Germline-derived CDR1 and CDR2 are SGHNT and YYREEE (reference sequence). The germline V and J ends were trimmed by 4 bases and 3 bases, with 16 bases remaining between them. The CDR3 bases are TGTGCCAGCAGCCCGGCGACGGAGCCTTACTATGGCTACACCTTC. Its translation is CASSPATEPYYGYTF.

The chain links TRBV7-9 to TRBJ1-3, with 7 nucleotides matching TRBD1. The germline CDR1 and CDR2 sequences are SEHNR and FQNEAQ (reference sequence). The CDR3 loop spans 14 amino acids. Trimming cost V 3 bases and J 4 bases; bases outside gene matches: 3. Here the CDR3 reads CASSLTGRGNTIYF. The CDR3 DNA is TGTGCCAGCAGCTTGACAGGGCGCGGAAACACCATATATTTT.

The V and J genes are TRBV7-2 and TRBJ2-2; 9 bases map to TRBD1. The CDR3 contains 17 residues. In germline, CDR1 is SGHTA, CDR2 FQGNSA. Germline trimming cut 5 bases from V and 5 bases from J; bases unmatched to any gene: 12. CDR3 DNA: TGTGCCAGCAGCCCTACAGGACAGGGGATAAGTACCGGGGAGCTGTTTTTT. Amino acids: CASSPTGQGISTGELFF. The whole variable domain, remainder taken from reference TRBV7-2 and TRBJ2-2, is GAGVSQSPSNKVTEKGKDVELRCDPISGHTALYWYRQSLGQGLEFLIYFQGNSAPDKSGLPSDRFSAERTGGSVSTLTIQRTQQEDSAVYLCASSPTGQGISTGELFFGEGSRLTVL.